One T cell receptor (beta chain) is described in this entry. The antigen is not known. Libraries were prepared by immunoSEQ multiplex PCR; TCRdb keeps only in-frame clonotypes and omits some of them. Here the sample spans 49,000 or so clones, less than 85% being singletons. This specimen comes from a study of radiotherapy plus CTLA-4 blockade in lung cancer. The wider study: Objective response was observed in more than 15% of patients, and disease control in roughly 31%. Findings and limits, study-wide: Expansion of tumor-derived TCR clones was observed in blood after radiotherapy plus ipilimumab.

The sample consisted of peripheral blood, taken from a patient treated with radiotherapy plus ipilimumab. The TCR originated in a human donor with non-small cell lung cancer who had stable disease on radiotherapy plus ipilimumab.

CDR3 region: CASSYQGHNSPLHF. As DNA, the CDR3 is TGTGCCAGCAGCTATCAGGGACATAATTCACCCCTCCACTTT. This chain uses TRBV7-2 with TRBJ1-6, with a tentative D call TRBD1 (5 bases). V lost 4 bases and J lost 5, with 9 bases in between. This CDR3 is built from 14 residues. Germline V lookup: CDR1 SGHTA, CDR2 FQGNSA.